These T cell receptor beta chains were read from a single sample in a study of cytomegalovirus exposure and HLA in healthy donors. TCRdb keeps only in-frame clones here, not all; method: immunoSEQ multiplex PCR. The table for this sample gives approximately 70,000 clones. Sequenced material: PBMCs. The source is a woman aged 30 to 39 in good health and CMV-seronegative. The CDR3 runs from the conserved cysteine through the conserved F or W. The order of the fields is V gene, J gene, CDR3 protein.

>TRBV7-9|TRBJ2-2
CASGGRNTGELFF
>TRBV5-1|TRBJ2-7
CASSLEERKGEQYF
>TRBV4-2|TRBJ2-3
CASSQDPGRDSTDTQYF
>TRBV6-6|TRBJ2-7
CASSNRDSSYEQYF
>TRBV11-2|TRBJ2-5
CASSPGLGETQYF
>TRBV6-5|TRBJ2-7
CASSYSWELIYEQYF
>TRBV6-1|TRBJ1-3
CASRPQGISGNTIYF
>TRBV2|TRBJ1-1
CASTRDRFSNTEAFF
>TRBV7-9|TRBJ1-5
CASSPGDGGNQPQHF
>TRBV5-6|TRBJ2-2
CASRPRGRYTGELFF
>TRBV6-1|TRBJ1-1
CASSQTENTEDFF
>TRBV29-1|TRBJ2-3
CSVTSGQGNTDTQYF
>TRBV5-1|TRBJ2-7
CASSLGLAGVYEQYF
>TRBV4-2|TRBJ2-7
CASSHDSGSRSYEQYF
>TRBV4-3|TRBJ1-6
CASSQDGDSFNSPLHF
>TRBV15|TRBJ2-1
CATSSRLAGVHNEQFF
>TRBV30|TRBJ2-7
CAWRFVGGYEQYF
>TRBV6-5|TRBJ1-5
CASSYSAGMGPQPQHF
>TRBV6-5|TRBJ1-5
CASSYSQGSNQPQHF
>TRBV6-5|TRBJ1-5
CASSYSWQSSNQPQHF
>TRBV6-1|TRBJ2-7
CASSETEDTVYEQYF
>TRBV7-2|TRBJ1-1
CASSSTDTEAFF
>TRBV7-6|TRBJ2-1
CASSLPPAPSYNEQFF